A single T cell receptor beta chain is shown here with its context. These data originate in a study of T cells in Graves' hyperthyroidism and ophthalmopathy. Amplification of TCR beta CDR3 regions was performed using RNA transcripts as template. The HTBI primer set served for first-round RT-PCR of the TCR CDR3. Each CDR3 protein gets one entry after TCRdb re-called the multiplex PCR reads with MiXCR. This sample has about 640,000 distinct CDR3 sequences, with around 20% found just once. Trimming took 6 bases from V and 15 from J, leaving 13 bases between them. CDR1 SGDLS and CDR2 YYNGEE come from the germline V gene. The CDR3 consists of 10 residues. This sample holds PBMCs from 8.5 to 10 ml fresh peripheral blood.

The TCR originated in a man under 40 with Graves' ophthalmopathy. The sample consisted of blood. V usage is TRBV9 and J usage is TRBJ2-4; possibly TRBD1 or TRBD2 for D (5 bases each). The CDR3 nucleotides read TGTGCCAGCACCAAGGGGAGAGGGTACTTC. This encodes CASTKGRGYF.